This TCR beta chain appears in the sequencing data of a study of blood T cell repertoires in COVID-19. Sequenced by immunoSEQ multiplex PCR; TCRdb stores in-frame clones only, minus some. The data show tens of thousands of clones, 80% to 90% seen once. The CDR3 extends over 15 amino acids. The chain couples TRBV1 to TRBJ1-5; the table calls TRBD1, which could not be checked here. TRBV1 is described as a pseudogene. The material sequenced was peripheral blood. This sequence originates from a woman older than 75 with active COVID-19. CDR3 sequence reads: CTSSQIQGNNQPQHF. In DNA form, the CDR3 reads TGCACCAGCAGCCAAATTCAGGGGAACAATCAGCCCCAGCATTTT.